This passage covers 12 T cell receptor beta chains from one sample sequenced in a study of identical twins. TCRdb passed the 5' RACE reads through MiXCR, listing each CDR3 protein once. The table records about 530,000 distinct CDR3 sequences, more than 20% of them present only once. This sample also belongs to another study, concerning yellow fever vaccine responses in identical twins.

Sequencing used CD4+ T cells sorted from blood. These receptors came from a woman younger than 30 in good health.

The V gene is TRBV5-1, the J gene TRBJ2-5; 9 bases agree with TRBD1. J lost 5 bases, V lost 1 base, and 9 bases had no gene match. The CDR3 is 16 amino acids. CDR1 and CDR2 from the germline V gene are SGHRS and YFSETQ. CDR3 amino acids: CASSLTGGAVWETQYF. The CDR3 nucleotides read TGCGCCAGCAGCTTGACAGGGGGCGCGGTGTGGGAGACCCAGTACTTC.

This rearrangement joins TRBV28 to TRBJ2-5; TRBD1 matches 9 bases. Germline CDR1 is MDHEN and CDR2 is SYDVKM. The CDR3 is 15 residues long. V lost 2 bases, J lost 5 bases, and 6 bases stayed unmatched. The DNA for the CDR3 is TGTGCCAGCAGTTTAAGGGGACAGGGTTGGGAGACCCAGTACTTC. This sequence encodes CASSLRGQGWETQYF.

In this sample, this clonotype turned up a few times. This chain connects TRBV5-1 to TRBJ2-1; D might be TRBD2 (6 bases). Germline V gives CDR1 SGHRS, CDR2 YFSETQ. The CDR3 spans 16 residues. Trimming left V 0 bases short and J 3 bases short, with 13 bases between. This CDR3 reads CASSLAVGGIYNEQFF. Here the CDR3 DNA reads TGCGCCAGCAGCTTGGCCGTGGGCGGGATCTACAATGAGCAGTTCTTC.

The CDR3, as DNA: TGCAGTGCTGTCGACACCGCAAGGGATACGCAGTATTTT. It yields the protein CSAVDTARDTQYF. The V gene is TRBV20-1, the J gene TRBJ2-3, with D unclear. Germline V lookup: CDR1 DFQATT, CDR2 SNEGSKA (reference sequence). Trimming cost V 5 bases and J 6 bases, with 15 bases left between them. The CDR3 has 13 amino acids.

This chain links TRBV4-1 with TRBJ1-2; D is possibly TRBD1 (5 bases). Germline CDR1 reads MGHRA; CDR2 reads YSYEKL. The CDR3 sequence is 17 residues long. Trimming pared 0 bases from V and 0 bases from J, leaving 14 bases between. CDR3 DNA sequence: TGCGCCAGCAGCCAAGATCGCCAGGGCCGCACTAACTATGGCTACACCTTC. Residues: CASSQDRQGRTNYGYTF.

This clonotype was seen more than once but under ten times. The CDR3 here is CSARGPSDTQYF. The DNA for the CDR3 is TGCAGTGCTAGGGGCCCCTCAGATACGCAGTATTTT. The chain carries TRBV20-1 and TRBJ2-3; D gene unclear. Trimming took 3 bases from V and 4 from J, leaving 8 bases between them. This CDR3 is 12 amino acids long. Germline lookup yields CDR1 DFQATT and CDR2 SNEGSKA (reference sequence).

This clonotype has at least ten counts. The rearrangement joins TRBV25-1 to TRBJ1-1; D is undetermined. This CDR3 region has 13 residues. Germline lookup yields CDR1 MGHDK and CDR2 SYGVNS. Trimming removed 5 bases at V and 5 bases at J, with 12 bases between. CDR3 nucleotides: TGTGCCAGCAGTTCGATAAGGGCAACTGAAGCTTTCTTT. This sequence encodes CASSSIRATEAFF.

The chain uses TRBV12-3 or TRBV12-4 and TRBJ2-2; D not certain. V lost 5 bases and J lost 4, with 14 bases in between. The CDR3 contains 15 residues. CDR3 DNA sequence: TGTGCCAGCAGTCCGTTTGAGACCATCACCGGGGAGCTGTTTTTT. Residues: CASSPFETITGELFF.

This clonotype turned up a few times. The V call is TRBV5-6, the J call TRBJ2-1, with 11 bases lining up with TRBD2. V trimming: 4 bases; J trimming: 4 bases; junction bases outside the gene matches: 7. The CDR3 contains 16 residues. Germline V CDR1 and CDR2: SGHDT, YYEEEE. CDR3 sequence: CASSAPGLAVYNEQFF. In DNA form, the CDR3 reads TGTGCCAGCAGCGCACCGGGACTAGCGGTTTACAATGAGCAGTTCTTC.

At least ten counts were recorded for this clonotype. The rearrangement joins TRBV20-1 to TRBJ2-1; a possible D gene is TRBD2 (6 bases). The CDR3 loop spans 13 amino acids. Germline V gene sequence: CDR1 DFQATT, CDR2 SNEGSKA (reference sequence). Deletions cut 6 bases from V and 2 bases from J, with 11 bases between. CDR3 sequence: CSAGEVAYNEQFF. CDR3 sequence (DNA): TGCAGTGCCGGGGAGGTAGCCTACAATGAGCAGTTCTTC.

This clonotype turned up a few times. The chain joins TRBV6-2 or TRBV6-3 to TRBJ2-2, with TRBD2 as a possible D gene (6 bases). Germline CDR1 MNHEY, CDR2 SVGEGT. V lost 8 bases and J 5 bases, leaving 21 bases between the germline ends. The CDR3 length is 16 residues. The CDR3 DNA reads TGTGCCAGCTCCGCCCGGGCCCGGAGGGGAACCGGGGAGCTGTTTTTT. Protein: CASSARARRGTGELFF.

The chain recombines TRBV5-1 with TRBJ2-1, with D unclear. V lost 2 bases and J lost 9, with 18 bases in between. The CDR3 consists of 15 residues. Looked up from germline, CDR1 is SGHRS and CDR2 is YFSETQ. CDR3 nucleotide sequence: TGCGCCAGCAGCTTATCCACCGGGTCGCTGGGTGAGCAGTTCTTC. It codes for CASSLSTGSLGEQFF. The full variable domain, rest sourced from reference TRBV5-1 and TRBJ2-1, is KAGVTQTPRYLIKTRGQQVTLSCSPISGHRSVSWYQQTPGQGLQFLFEYFSETQRNKGNFPGRFSGRQFSNSRSEMNVSTLELGDSALYLCASSLSTGSLGEQFFGPGTRLTVL.